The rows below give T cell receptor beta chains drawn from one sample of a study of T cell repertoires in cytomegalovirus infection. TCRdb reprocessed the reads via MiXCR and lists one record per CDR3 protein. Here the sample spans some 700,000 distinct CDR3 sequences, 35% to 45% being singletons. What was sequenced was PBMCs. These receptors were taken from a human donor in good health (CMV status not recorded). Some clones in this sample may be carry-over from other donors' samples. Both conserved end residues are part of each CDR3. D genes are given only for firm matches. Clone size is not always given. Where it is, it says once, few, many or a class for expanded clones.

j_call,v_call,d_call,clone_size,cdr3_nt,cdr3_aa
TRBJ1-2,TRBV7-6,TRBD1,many,TGTGCCAGCAGCTTAGGGCCTTCCACGTTCCCGAACCGGGACAGGGTATTGGGGAACTATGGCTACACCTTC,CASSLGPSTFPNRDRVLGNYGYTF
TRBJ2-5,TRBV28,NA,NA,TGTGCCAGCAAGCGACAAGAGACCCAGTACTTC,CASKRQETQYF
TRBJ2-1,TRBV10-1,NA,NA,TGCGCCAGCAGTGAGTCCCAGGGAGTCCCCTACAATGAGCAGTTCTTC,CASSESQGVPYNEQFF
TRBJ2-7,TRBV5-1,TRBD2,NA,TGCGCCAGCAGCCCGACTAGCGGGGATACCTACGAGCAGTACTTC,CASSPTSGDTYEQYF
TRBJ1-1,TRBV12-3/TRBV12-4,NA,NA,TGTGCCAGCAGTTACCGTCGGGAGTTGAACACGGAAGATTTCTTT,CASSYRRELNTEDFF
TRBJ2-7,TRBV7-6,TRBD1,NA,TGTGCCAGCAGCTTAGAGTGGGGACAGGGTTGGTACGAGCAGTACTTC,CASSLEWGQGWYEQYF
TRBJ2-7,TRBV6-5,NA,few,TGTGCCAGCAGTATTTCCCCCGGGGAAGGCCTCCACGAGCAGTACTTC,CASSISPGEGLHEQYF
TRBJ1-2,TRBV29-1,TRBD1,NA,TGCAGCGTTGGGGGACAGGGTTTGAACTATGGCTACACCTTC,CSVGGQGLNYGYTF
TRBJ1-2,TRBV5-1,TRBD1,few,TGCGCCAGCAGCAGGACAGGTTCTGACTACACCTTC,CASSRTGSDYTF
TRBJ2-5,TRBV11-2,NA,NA,TGTGCCAGCAGCTTAGATCGGACTATCGACGGAGAGACCCAGTACTTC,CASSLDRTIDGETQYF
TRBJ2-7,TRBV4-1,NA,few,TGCGCCAGCAGCCAAGCAAGGGCCAAGACCTACGAGCAGTACTTC,CASSQARAKTYEQYF
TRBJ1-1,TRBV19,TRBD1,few,TGTGCCAGCATACCGGGACAGGGCACTGAAGCTTTCTTT,CASIPGQGTEAFF
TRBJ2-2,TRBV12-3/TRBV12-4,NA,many,TGTGCCAGCAGTATCCGGGACACTTACACCGGGGAGCTGTTTTTT,CASSIRDTYTGELFF
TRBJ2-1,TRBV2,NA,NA,TGTGCCAGCAGTCTCATCAGGGCCGGTGAGCAGTTCTTC,CASSLIRAGEQFF
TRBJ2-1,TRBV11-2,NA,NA,TGTGCCAGCAGCTTAGATCATTGGGAGCAGTTCTTC,CASSLDHWEQFF
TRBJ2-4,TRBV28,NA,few,TGTGCCAGCAGTCACCAGAAAGGACCGAGATCGATAGCCAAAAACATTCAGTACTTC,CASSHQKGPRSIAKNIQYF
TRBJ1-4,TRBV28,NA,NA,TGTGCCAGCATCCTGAATGAAAAACTGTTTTTT,CASILNEKLFF
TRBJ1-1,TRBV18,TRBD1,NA,TGTGCCAGTAGGGGACAGTTTGAAGCTTTCTTT,CASRGQFEAFF
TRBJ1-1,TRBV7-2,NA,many,TGTGCCAGCAGCGGAAGGGTTGTGGGGGACACTGAAGCTTTCTTT,CASSGRVVGDTEAFF
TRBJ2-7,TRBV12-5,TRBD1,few,TGTGCTAGTGGTTTGTCTCGGACAGGGATCTCCTACGAGCAGTACTTC,CASGLSRTGISYEQYF
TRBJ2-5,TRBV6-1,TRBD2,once,TGTGCCAGCATTGTACTAGCGGGTGGGCAAGAGACCCAGTACTTC,CASIVLAGGQETQYF
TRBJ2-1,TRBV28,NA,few,TGTGCCAGCACCCCCCCCGGGCTGTTCTACAATGAGCAGTTCTTC,CASTPPGLFYNEQFF
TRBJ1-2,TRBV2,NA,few,TGTGCCAGCAGCCCACAGGGCCGTACTAACTATGGCTACACCTTC,CASSPQGRTNYGYTF
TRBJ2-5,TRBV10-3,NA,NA,TGTGCCATCAGTGAGTCTGATGCTGTGGGCGAGGAGACCCAGTACTTC,CAISESDAVGEETQYF
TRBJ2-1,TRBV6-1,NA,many,TGTGCCAGCAGTGCCTTGGACAGAGCCGAAGAGCAGTTCTTC,CASSALDRAEEQFF
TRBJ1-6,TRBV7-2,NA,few,TGTGCCAGCAGCCGCGTGGGCCAGGGGAGAAATTCACCCCTCCACTTT,CASSRVGQGRNSPLHF
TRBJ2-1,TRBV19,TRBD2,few,TGTGCCAGTAGTCCACTAGCGGGAGTTGAGCAGTTCTTC,CASSPLAGVEQFF
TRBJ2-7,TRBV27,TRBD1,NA,TGTGCCAACACCCCTCCCATCTCGACAGGGTATCCCTACGAGCAGTACTTC,CANTPPISTGYPYEQYF
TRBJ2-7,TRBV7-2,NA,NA,TGTGCCAGCAGCTTATGGACTACCTACGAGCAGTACTTC,CASSLWTTYEQYF
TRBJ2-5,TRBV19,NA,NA,TGTGCCAGTAGTATCAGGGCGGGTATTCAAGAGACCCAGTACTTC,CASSIRAGIQETQYF
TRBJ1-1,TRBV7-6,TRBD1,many,TGTGCCAGCAGCTCCTTGGGGACAGGGAGGACTGAAGCTTTCTTT,CASSSLGTGRTEAFF
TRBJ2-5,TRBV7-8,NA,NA,TGTGCCAGCAGTTACCGGGACGCCCAAGAGACCCAGTACTTC,CASSYRDAQETQYF
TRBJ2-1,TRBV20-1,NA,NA,TGCAGTGCCAAAAAACGGTCCCGCAACTCCTACAATGAGCAGTTCTTC,CSAKKRSRNSYNEQFF
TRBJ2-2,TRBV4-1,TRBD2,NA,TGTGCCAGCAGCCTGGGACTAGCGGGGGCCTCAACCGGGGAGCTGTTTTTT,CASSLGLAGASTGELFF
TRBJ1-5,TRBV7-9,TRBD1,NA,TGTGCCAGCAGCTTAGAGGCAGGGGGAGGTCAGCCCCAGCATTTT,CASSLEAGGGQPQHF
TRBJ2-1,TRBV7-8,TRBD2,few,TGTGCCAGCAGCCGACCCGGGACTAGCGGGAAATATTCGTCCTACAATGAGCAGTTCTTC,CASSRPGTSGKYSSYNEQFF
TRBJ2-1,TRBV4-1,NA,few,TGCGCCAGCAGCTTTCGCCCGCCCTCTAGGGGTTCCTACAATGAGCAGTTCTTC,CASSFRPPSRGSYNEQFF
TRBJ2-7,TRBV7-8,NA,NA,TGTGCCAGCAGCCTCCAGGGGCTAAGAAGCTACGAGCAGTACTTC,CASSLQGLRSYEQYF
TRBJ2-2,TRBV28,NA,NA,TGTGCCAGCAGTTTAGGGGCGGCTCCGAACACCGGGGAGCTGTTTTTT,CASSLGAAPNTGELFF
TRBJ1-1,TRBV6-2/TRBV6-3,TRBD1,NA,TGTGCCAGCAGTAACACCCTGGGACAGGGTGGTGAAGCTTTCTTT,CASSNTLGQGGEAFF
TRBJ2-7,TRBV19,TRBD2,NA,TGTGCCAGTAGTATGAGCGGGGGGTTCTCCTACGAGCAGTACTTC,CASSMSGGFSYEQYF
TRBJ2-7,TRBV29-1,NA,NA,TGCAGCGTTGAAGTAGAGGACGAATACGATCAGTCCTTC,CSVEVEDEYDQSF
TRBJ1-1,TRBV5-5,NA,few,TGTGCCAGCAGTTTTTACGCCGAGAACACTGAAGCTTTCTTT,CASSFYAENTEAFF
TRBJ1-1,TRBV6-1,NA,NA,TGTGCCAGCAGGAGGGAGGGAGGCACTGAAGCTTTCTTT,CASRREGGTEAFF
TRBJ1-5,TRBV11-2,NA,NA,TGTGCCAGCAGCGTGGCCCCGGGGGCCGATCAGCCCCAGCATTTT,CASSVAPGADQPQHF
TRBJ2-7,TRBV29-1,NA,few,TGCAGCGTCGTGACTCAATCGACCTACGAGCAGTACTTC,CSVVTQSTYEQYF
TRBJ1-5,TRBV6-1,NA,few,TGTGCCAGCACAGTGGGGCAATCAGCCCAGCCCCAGCATTTT,CASTVGQSAQPQHF
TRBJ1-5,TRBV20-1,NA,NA,TGCAGTGCTCCAGCGGTTCGGGGGGCACAGCCCCAGCATTTT,CSAPAVRGAQPQHF
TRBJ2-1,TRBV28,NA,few,TGTGCCAGCAGTTTTTTACTCCACAATGAGCAGTTCTTC,CASSFLLHNEQFF
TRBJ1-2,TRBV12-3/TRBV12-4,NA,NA,TGTGCCAGCAGTTTTACAGGGTTAGACCCTGTCTACACCTTC,CASSFTGLDPVYTF
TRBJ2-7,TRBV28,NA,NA,TGTGCCAGCAGTTTATCCACCTCCGCGGGGCAGGACGAGCAGTACTTC,CASSLSTSAGQDEQYF
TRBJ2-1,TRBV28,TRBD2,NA,TGTGCCATCAGTTCTCCCTCCGGGACTAGCGGGAGGGCCAGTGGTGAGCAGTTCTTC,CAISSPSGTSGRASGEQFF
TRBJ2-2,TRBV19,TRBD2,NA,TGTGCCAGCCAGACTAGCGGGAGGGCCTACACCGGGGAGCTGTTTTTT,CASQTSGRAYTGELFF
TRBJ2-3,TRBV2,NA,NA,TGTGCCAGCAGTGAAGCTAACCCGAATTATTTCACAGATACGCAGTATTTT,CASSEANPNYFTDTQYF
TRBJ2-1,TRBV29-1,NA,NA,TGCAGCGTTGTAGCAGGGGATAGCTCCTACAATGAGCAGTTCTTC,CSVVAGDSSYNEQFF